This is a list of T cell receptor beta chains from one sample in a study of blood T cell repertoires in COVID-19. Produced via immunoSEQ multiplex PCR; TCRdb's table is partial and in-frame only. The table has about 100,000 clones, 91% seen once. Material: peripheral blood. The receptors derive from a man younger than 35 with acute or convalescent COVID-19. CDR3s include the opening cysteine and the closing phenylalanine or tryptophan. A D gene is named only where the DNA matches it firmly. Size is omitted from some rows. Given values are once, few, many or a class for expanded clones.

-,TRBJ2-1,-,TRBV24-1,CATSAQLGPFMNEQFF,TGTGCCACCAGTGCTCAGCTTGGGCCATTTATGAATGAGCAGTTCTTC
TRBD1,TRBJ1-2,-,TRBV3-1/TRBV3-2,CASSPGQGAGGGYTF,TGTGCCAGCAGCCCGGGGCAGGGGGCGGGTGGTGGCTACACCTTC
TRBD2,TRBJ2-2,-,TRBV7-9,CASSPPGLVQTGELFF,TGTGCCAGCAGCCCACCGGGACTAGTCCAGACCGGGGAGCTGTTTTTT
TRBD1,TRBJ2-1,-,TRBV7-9,CASSPQGGAGNEQFF,TGTGCCAGCAGCCCCCAAGGGGGCGCGGGTAATGAGCAGTTCTTC
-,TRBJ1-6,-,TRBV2,CASREERRNSPLHF,TGTGCCAGCAGGGAGGAAAGGCGCAATTCACCCCTCCACTTT
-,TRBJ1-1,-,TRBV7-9,CASSFSWTQNTEAFF,TGTGCCAGCAGCTTCAGCTGGACACAGAACACTGAAGCTTTCTTT
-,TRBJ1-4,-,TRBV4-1,CASSQDLGGVKEKLFF,TGCGCCAGCAGCCAAGATCTAGGGGGGGTTAAAGAAAAACTGTTTTTT
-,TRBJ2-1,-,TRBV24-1,CATSDLTPGSYNEQFF,TGTGCCACCAGTGATTTGACCCCAGGGTCCTACAATGAGCAGTTCTTC
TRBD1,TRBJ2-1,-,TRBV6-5,CASSRQGDEQFF,TGTGCCAGCAGTAGACAGGGCGATGAGCAGTTCTTC
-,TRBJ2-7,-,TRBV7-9,CASSPRQAYEQYF,TGTGCCAGCAGCCCCAGACAGGCCTACGAGCAGTACTTC
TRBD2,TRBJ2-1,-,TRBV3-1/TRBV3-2,CASSQILAGDEGLNEQFF,TGTGCCAGCAGCCAAATCTTAGCGGGGGATGAAGGTCTCAATGAGCAGTTCTTC
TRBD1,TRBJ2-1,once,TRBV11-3,CASSLEGTVQGLNEQFF,TGTGCCAGCAGCTTAGAGGGGACAGTTCAGGGCCTTAATGAGCAGTTCTTC
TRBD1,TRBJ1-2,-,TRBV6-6,CASREGAWGYTF,TGTGCCAGCAGAGAGGGGGCTTGGGGCTACACCTTC
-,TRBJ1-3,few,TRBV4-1,CASSQDRDTGGNTIYF,TGCGCCAGCAGCCAAGATCGAGACACGGGGGGAAACACCATATATTTT
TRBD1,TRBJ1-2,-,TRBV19,CASGGLGQGADNYGYTF,TGTGCCAGTGGTGGACTTGGACAGGGGGCCGATAACTATGGCTACACCTTC
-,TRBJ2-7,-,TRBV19,CASSIESGGTYEQYF,TGTGCCAGTAGTATAGAGTCCGGGGGTACCTACGAGCAGTACTTC
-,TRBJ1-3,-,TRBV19,CASSINLSGNTIYF,TGTGCCAGTAGTATAAATCTCTCTGGAAACACCATATATTTT